This section outlines one TCR beta chain sequence together with its context. Germline CDR1 and CDR2: MNHNS and SASEGT. V lost 4 bases, J lost 4 bases, and 8 bases stayed unmatched. This CDR3 has 16 residues. The data were obtained in a study of shared clonotypes between healthy human individuals. CD45RO-negative, CCR7-positively selected cells formed the naive CD8 fraction, excluding terminally differentiated effector memory CD45RA+ cells. The assay was immunoSEQ multiplex PCR, and TCRdb's table has in-frame clones only and misses some. The sample holds around 1.9 million clones; about 94% are singletons and the top ten take around 1.7%.

The sequence was collected from a man younger than 35 in good health. Some clones in this sample may be carry-over from other donors' samples. The sample was naive CD8+ T cells from PBMCs. The rearrangement links TRBV6-1 to TRBJ2-1; 9 bases match TRBD1. The CDR3: CASSASTGGPYNEQFF. The CDR3 nucleotides read TGTGCCAGCAGTGCGTCAACAGGGGGCCCATACAATGAGCAGTTCTTC.